Sequencing of this T cell receptor (beta chain) was carried out in a study of blood T cells in healthy people across ages. Across the whole study: Template switching captured about one barcoded beta molecule per two T cells. Study-level points and caveats: When set beside aged donors, long-lived donors presented more naive CD4+ cells and higher diversity.

Combining a sample-barcoded 5' primer with a J-beta primer mix, a second PCR ran for about 7 to 11 cycles. Each CDR3 protein gets one entry after TCRdb re-called the 5' RACE reads with MiXCR. The sample lists 650,000 to 900,000 distinct CDR3 sequences; about 62% were seen once. Remarks on this clonotype: No antigen is known for it.

This CDR3 has 11 amino acids. CDR1 ENHRY and CDR2 SYGVKD come from the germline V gene. The receptor comes from a man younger than 40 in good health. The chain has TRBV10-3 and TRBJ2-5; the D is unclear. TRBJ2-7 explains the end of the DNA better; the J call may be wrong. Sequencing was carried out using blood. The CDR3 DNA reads as TGTGCCATCAGTGATAATTACGAGCAGTACTTC. Protein: CAISDNYEQYF.